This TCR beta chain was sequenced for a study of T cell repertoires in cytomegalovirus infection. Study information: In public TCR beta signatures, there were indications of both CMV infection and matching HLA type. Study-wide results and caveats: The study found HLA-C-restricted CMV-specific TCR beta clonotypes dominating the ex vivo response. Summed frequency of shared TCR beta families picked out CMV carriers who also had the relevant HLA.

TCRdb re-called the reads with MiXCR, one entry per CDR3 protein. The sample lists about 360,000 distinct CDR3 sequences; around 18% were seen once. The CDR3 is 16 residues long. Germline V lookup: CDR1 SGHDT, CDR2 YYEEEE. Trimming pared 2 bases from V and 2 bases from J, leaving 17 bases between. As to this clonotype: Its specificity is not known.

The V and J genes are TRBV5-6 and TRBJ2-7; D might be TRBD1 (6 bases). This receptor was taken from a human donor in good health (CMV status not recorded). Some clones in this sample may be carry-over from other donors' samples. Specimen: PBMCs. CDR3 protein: CASSLPAGQPPYEQYF. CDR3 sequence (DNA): TGTGCCAGCAGCTTACCCGCCGGACAGCCTCCCTACGAGCAGTACTTC.